The T cell receptor beta chain under discussion was sequenced for a study of shared clonotypes between healthy human individuals. Study at large: CD8 memory received one plate per donor, CD8 naive two, CD4 memory three and CD4 naive three.

Study-wide results and limits: It was the non-shared clonotypes that had lower generation probabilities than clonotypes shared by all four donors.

With regard to this clone: Antigen unknown.

This table comes from immunoSEQ multiplex PCR, and its TCRdb copy is limited to in-frame clones, with some not included. The table records over a million clones, approximately 98.5% of them present only once. This CDR3 has 12 residues. V lost 7 bases, J lost 4 bases, and 10 bases lay in between. The J gene is TRBJ1-2, the V gene TRBV23-1, with D perhaps TRBD1 (5 bases). TRBV23-1 is an ORF for which the function is uncertain. The receptor was isolated from a man younger than 40 in good health. Source material: naive CD4+ T cells sorted from blood. Regarding subset: CD45RA+ positively selected. The CDR3 bases are TGCGCCAGCAAGCAGGGCGCCTATGGCTACACCTTC. As protein: CASKQGAYGYTF.